The present TCR beta chain was sequenced within a study of cytomegalovirus exposure and HLA in healthy donors. Study at large: In terms of ancestry, the Caucasian-associated cluster contained roughly 81% of the roughly 360 genotyped donors.

PCR amplification relied on 60 Vbeta primers (plus 13 Jbeta primers). Profiled with immunoSEQ multiplex PCR; TCRdb holds only in-frame clones, not every one. The profile shows around 100,000 clones, less than 75% of them singletons. V lost 4 bases and J lost 1, with 12 bases in between. This CDR3 has 15 amino acids. In germline, CDR1 is SGHNT, CDR2 YENEEA. Study-level points and caveats: In a later analysis, HLA-associated beta chains showed higher expansion and lower generation probabilities than comparable chains. It was only CMV serostatus that was available as immune exposure information. The listing of some 170 TCR beta chains classed them as cytomegalovirus-associated.

In regard to this clone: Its antigen is currently unknown.

This receptor was identified in a young man in good health and CMV-seronegative. Sequences were obtained from PBMCs. The chain recombines TRBV11-3 with TRBJ2-3; no clear D gene. This CDR3 reads CASSSLGSGTDTQYF. The CDR3 nucleotides read TGTGCCAGCAGCTCCCTAGGTTCCGGCACAGATACGCAGTATTTT.